The present T cell receptor beta chain was sequenced within a study of T cell repertoires in cytomegalovirus infection. Regarding the study as a whole: Ex vivo responses were dominated by HLA-C-restricted CMV-specific TCR beta clonotypes.

TCRdb itself ran the reads through MiXCR, one entry per CDR3 protein. The top ten clones hold roughly 20% of a sample with over 250,000 distinct CDR3 sequences, approximately 22% of them seen once. This clonotype was observed a handful of times. Its antigen is still unknown. Germline V gives CDR1 LGHNA, CDR2 YSLEER. The CDR3 consists of 14 residues. Trimming at V came to 1 base and at J to 3 bases, leaving 3 bases not matched to a gene. The sample consisted of cultured PBMCs, taken from culture after CMV antigen stimulation. The V gene is TRBV4-3, the J gene TRBJ2-7, with 7 bases identical to TRBD2. This receptor was identified in a human donor in good health (CMV status not recorded). Some clones in this sample may be carry-over from other donors' samples. CDR3 sequence: CASSQVPSGYEQYF. CDR3 sequence (DNA): TGCGCCAGCAGCCAAGTTCCTAGCGGCTACGAGCAGTACTTC.